The 15 T cell receptor beta chains listed next were all sequenced from one sample in a study of vaccination and CD4 T cells after COVID-19. Sample treatment: roughly nine-day PBMC culture with coronavirus spike peptide pools or control peptides (ViraFEST assay). For these receptors, no antigen is known. The Oncomine TCR Beta short-read assay sequenced DNA from cultured CD4+ T cells. TCRdb processed the PCR reads anew with MiXCR; each CDR3 protein has one entry. The data hold roughly 20,000 distinct CDR3 sequences, with around four fifths observed a single time. The sequenced sample was CD4+ T cells from blood, cultured in vitro, obtained after SARS-CoV-2 vaccination. These receptors all stem from a human donor who received a COVID-19 vaccine.

This clonotype turned up a few times. The chain has TRBV12-3 or TRBV12-4 and TRBJ1-1; 7 bases match TRBD1. CDR3 length: 13 residues. The trim removed 6 bases at V and 4 bases at J, leaving 5 bases unmatched. CDR3: CASRLQGSTEAFF. The CDR3 nucleotides are TGTGCCAGCAGGCTACAGGGGAGCACTGAAGCTTTCTTT.

The chain uses TRBV7-2 and TRBJ1-2; tentatively, D is TRBD1 (6 bases). The CDR3 has 15 residues. V lost 1 base and J lost 4, with 13 bases in between. Germline assignment: CDR1 SGHTA and CDR2 FQGNSA. The CDR3 DNA reads TGTGCCAGCAGCTTAGGTCCGGGGGGCCTCTATGGCTACACCTTC. Its protein is CASSLGPGGLYGYTF.

The V call is TRBV20-1, the J call TRBJ1-5, with TRBD1 as a possible D gene (6 bases). The CDR3 is 14 amino acids. The V end lost 0 bases, the J end lost 2 bases, and 8 bases lay between the germline ends. Looked up from germline, CDR1 is DFQATT and CDR2 is SNEGSKA (reference sequence). CDR3 protein: CSARDRQGNQPQHF. The CDR3 DNA is TGCAGTGCTAGAGACAGACAGGGCAATCAGCCCCAGCATTTT.

The chain uses TRBV6-1 and TRBJ2-5; possibly TRBD2 for D (5 bases). Between the trimmed V and J ends, which lost 6 bases and 1 base, there was a span of 15 bases. The CDR3 has 15 residues. The germline CDR1 and CDR2 sequences are MNHNS and SASEGT. CDR3: CASSAIRGSQETQYF. CDR3 coding DNA: TGTGCCAGCAGCGCTATACGGGGTTCCCAAGAGACCCAGTACTTC.

This sequence joins TRBV19 and TRBJ1-5, with 9 bases lining up with TRBD1. The CDR3 length is 13 residues. Trimming at V came to 5 bases and at J to 5 bases, leaving 1 base not matched to a gene. Germline V gene lookup returns CDR1 LNHDA and CDR2 SQIVND (reference sequence). The CDR3 DNA reads TGTGCCAGTAGTGGGGACAGGGATCAGCCCCAGCATTTT. It yields the protein CASSGDRDQPQHF.

CDR3 sequence (DNA): TGTGCCAGCAGTTACTCGGACAGGGGGCGCCTCAATGGCTACACCTTC. The encoded protein is CASSYSDRGRLNGYTF. The chain uses TRBV6-5 and TRBJ1-2; 11 bases align to TRBD1. Germline V gene sequence: CDR1 MNHEY, CDR2 SVGAGI. The length of the CDR3 is 16 residues. J was trimmed by 6 bases and V by 0 bases; bases with no gene match: 6.

The gene calls are TRBV24-1 and TRBJ2-5; a possible D gene is TRBD2 (6 bases). The CDR3 spans 14 residues. Germline V CDR1 and CDR2: KGHDR, SFDVKD. V dropped 0 bases and J dropped 4 bases, with 8 bases sitting between them. The CDR3 sequence: CATSDLKGGETQYF. The CDR3 DNA reads as TGTGCCACCAGTGATTTGAAGGGAGGAGAGACCCAGTACTTC.

V and J are TRBV7-9 and TRBJ2-5; D gene ambiguous. The CDR3 extends over 15 amino acids. V shed 2 bases and J shed 1 base, with 11 bases lying between them. Looked up from germline, CDR1 is SEHNR and CDR2 is FQNEAQ (reference sequence). The CDR3 coding sequence is TGTGCCAGCAGCTTAAGCAGGTTGGGCCAAGAGACCCAGTACTTC. Protein: CASSLSRLGQETQYF.

The V call is TRBV6-5, the J call TRBJ2-3; TRBD2 agrees at 11 bases. CDR3 size: 18 residues. With 0 bases clipped from V and 2 bases from J, the junction kept 7 bases outside the gene matches. Per germline, CDR1 MNHEY and CDR2 SVGAGI. CDR3 sequence: CASSYSNPTSGDTDTQYF. CDR3 bases: TGTGCCAGCAGTTACTCTAATCCGACTAGCGGGGACACAGATACGCAGTATTTT.

The V gene is TRBV20-1, the J gene TRBJ1-1; TRBD1 aligns across 7 bases. With V trimmed by 3 bases and J by 4 bases, 2 bases remained unmatched. The CDR3 runs 12 residues. Germline CDR1 DFQATT, CDR2 SNEGSKA (reference sequence). The CDR3 DNA reads as TGCAGTGCTAGGACAGGGTTCACTGAAGCTTTCTTT. Translated, it gives CSARTGFTEAFF.

In its sample, this clonotype was seen once. The V and J genes are TRBV27 and TRBJ2-2; tentatively, D is TRBD1 (6 bases). Trimming removed 6 bases at V and 3 bases at J, with 29 bases between. Looked up from germline, CDR1 is MNHEY and CDR2 is SMNVEV (reference sequence). CDR3 length: 20 amino acids. The CDR3 nucleotides are TGTGCCAGCAGGCCCCTATTTGGAGACAGGAAACTTTTTCACACCGGGGAGCTGTTTTTT. Its translation is CASRPLFGDRKLFHTGELFF.

The V and J genes are TRBV12-3 or TRBV12-4 and TRBJ1-1; D call uncertain. The CDR3 sequence is 11 residues long. V lost 6 bases to trimming and J lost 11 bases, with 13 bases between them. The CDR3 DNA follows: TGTGCCAGCAGCGCCACTAATACGGCTTTCTTT. As protein: CASSATNTAFF.

The chain carries TRBV15 and TRBJ1-2, with D unclear. The V end was cut by 4 bases, the J end by 3 bases, with 9 bases between. The CDR3 consists of 13 residues. Germline V CDR1 and CDR2: LNHNV, YYDKDF (reference sequence). CDR3 protein: CATSTVTDYGYTF. The DNA for the CDR3 is TGTGCCACCAGCACAGTAACGGACTATGGCTACACCTTC.

This clonotype was counted only a few times. This rearrangement joins TRBV15 to TRBJ1-5, with D possibly being TRBD1 (6 bases). Germline CDR1 is LNHNV and CDR2 is YYDKDF (reference sequence). CDR3 length: 14 amino acids. Trimming stripped 5 bases from V and 3 bases from J, with 11 bases between. The CDR3 region is CATSWGAVNQPQHF. The CDR3 region has the DNA TGTGCCACCAGCTGGGGGGCCGTCAATCAGCCCCAGCATTTT.

This clonotype was picked up one time. The J gene is TRBJ2-2, the V gene TRBV15; D is undetermined. The CDR3 length is 14 residues. V lost 1 base and J 1 base, leaving 4 bases between the germline ends. The germline V gene encodes CDR1 LNHNV and CDR2 YYDKDF (reference sequence). CDR3 DNA: TGTGCCACCAGCAGAGCAGGGAACACCGGGGAGCTGTTTTTT. Its protein product is CATSRAGNTGELFF.